This entry is about one T cell receptor (beta chain). Germline V gene data show CDR1 as MDHEN and CDR2 as SYDVKM. The CDR3 is made up of 14 amino acids. The V end lost 7 bases, the J end lost 1 base, and 13 bases lay between the germline ends. Method: immunoSEQ multiplex PCR; TCRdb's copy keeps in-frame clones and lacks some. Of hundreds of thousands of clones detected, roughly 90% appear once; the ten largest clones hold approximately 7.3%. The data originate from a study of blood T cell repertoires in COVID-19. Overall study context: Sample material is recorded as cDNA or gDNA derived from T cells, B-cell-depleted T cells, or PBMCs.

The chain combines TRBV28 with TRBJ2-5, with D unclear. Sequencing was carried out using peripheral blood. This receptor was taken from a woman between 65 and 79 years old with COVID-19, enrolled during active disease. CDR3 sequence: CASTGARIQETQYF. The CDR3 coding sequence is TGTGCCAGCACCGGAGCCCGAATCCAAGAGACCCAGTACTTC.